These 5 T cell receptor beta chains originate from one sample sequenced in a study of blood T cell repertoires in COVID-19. This table comes from immunoSEQ multiplex PCR, and its TCRdb copy is limited to in-frame clones, with some not included. The sample has 150,000 to 200,000 clones, over 75% seen once. The specimen sequenced was PBMCs or T cells enriched from blood (not recorded which). Receptors originate from a young woman who had recovered from COVID-19.

The chain is built from TRBV29-1 and TRBJ2-7; the match to TRBD2 covers 7 bases. The length of the CDR3 is 11 residues. V trimming: 6 bases; J trimming: 7 bases; junction bases outside the gene matches: 6. Germline assignment: CDR1 SQVTM and CDR2 ANQGSEA. CDR3 DNA sequence: TGCAGCGTCAACGGCGGGGGAGAGCAGTACTTC. Translating gives CSVNGGGEQYF.

The genes are TRBV27 and TRBJ2-7; TRBD1 agrees at 9 bases. This CDR3 spans 13 amino acids. The germline CDR1 and CDR2 sequences are MNHEY and SMNVEV (reference sequence). Trimming removed 6 bases from V and 3 bases from J; junction bases left unmatched: 3. The CDR3 DNA reads TGTGCCAGCAGGGGACAGGGAGGCTACGAGCAGTACTTC. As protein: CASRGQGGYEQYF.

This clone has only a few counts. This chain links TRBV28 with TRBJ1-6; D ambiguous. V gave up 2 bases and J gave up 10 bases, with 6 bases separating them. The CDR3 runs 12 residues. Per germline, CDR1 MDHEN and CDR2 SYDVKM. The CDR3 loop is CASSLSLSPLHF. The CDR3 DNA sequence: TGTGCCAGCAGTTTAAGCTTATCACCCCTCCACTTT.

The chain employs TRBV18 and TRBJ1-4, with 10 bases that match TRBD1. CDR1 is KGHSH, CDR2 LQKENI, per germline. Losses at the gene ends were 4 bases for V and 8 bases for J; bases not matched to a gene: 7. The CDR3 is 15 residues long. The CDR3, as DNA: TGTGCCAGCTCACTAACGGACAGGGGGGACGAAAAACTGTTTTTT. Translation: CASSLTDRGDEKLFF.

The chain is built from TRBV9 and TRBJ2-7; possibly TRBD1 for D (5 bases). This CDR3 is 16 amino acids long. Trimming left V 6 bases short and J 0 bases short, with 19 bases between. Germline V CDR1 and CDR2: SGDLS, YYNGEE. CDR3 region: CASIYRRVWGSYEQYF. CDR3 DNA sequence: TGTGCCAGCATCTACCGCAGGGTGTGGGGCTCCTACGAGCAGTACTTC.